A single sample gave rise to the 28 T cell receptor beta chains below, sequenced in a study of naive and memory T cell subsets (dated by TCRdb to about 2017). The receptor library was made with UMI-ligation and nested PCR. Sequencing was carried out with an Illumina MiSeq. The beta constant-region primer consisted of an equimolar mixture of two oligonucleotides that together covered TRBC1 and TRBC2. Starting from the raw public reads, TCRdb applied fastp trimming at Q25, assembled clones with MiXCR and retained in-frame beta chains. CDR3 protein sequences are deduplicated, and each keeps its most common genes and DNA. The sample table holds 140,000 to 150,000 distinct CDR3 sequences, of which about 18% were seen once. The ten largest account for just over 0.14% of the sample. The sample consisted of naive CD4+ T cells from blood. Per the publication, the cell subset or site label means: naive T cells, CD45RA high CD27+. The receptor source for this set is a human donor in good health.

The gene calls are TRBV11-3 and TRBJ2-1; 8 bases agree with TRBD2. Germline CDR1 reads SGHNT; CDR2 reads YENEEA. The CDR3 spans 15 residues. V was clipped by 1 base and J by 9 bases; unmatched bases: 8. Written as DNA, the CDR3 is TGTGCCAGCAGCTTAGGCGGGACTAGTAACAGTGAGCAGTTCTTC. Protein product: CASSLGGTSNSEQFF.

The chain is built from TRBV6-5 and TRBJ2-2; tentatively, D is TRBD1 (5 bases). V gave up 6 bases and J gave up 1 base, with 9 bases separating them. CDR1 and CDR2 (germline): MNHEY, SVGAGI. This CDR3 is built from 14 residues. The CDR3 DNA is TGTGCCAGCAGGCCAGGGCGGAACACCGGGGAGCTGTTTTTT. Translated: CASRPGRNTGELFF.

This clonotype was picked up a small number of times. The V gene is TRBV3-1, the J gene TRBJ2-5, with 9 bases matching TRBD1. The CDR3 is 14 residues long. Germline lookup yields CDR1 LGHDT and CDR2 YNNKEL (reference sequence). J gave up 4 bases and V 4 bases, and 4 bases lay outside the gene matches. The CDR3 coding sequence is TGTGCCAGCAGCCGCCGGGACAGGGCAGAGACCCAGTACTTC. This gives the protein CASSRRDRAETQYF.

This rearrangement joins TRBV4-1 to TRBJ1-2; TRBD1 aligns across 9 bases. Germline trimming cut 1 base from V and 8 bases from J; bases unmatched to any gene: 8. Germline values: CDR1 MGHRA, CDR2 YSYEKL. This CDR3 has 15 amino acids. The CDR3: CASSQVPGQGSGYTF. CDR3 sequence (DNA): TGCGCCAGCAGCCAAGTCCCGGGACAGGGCTCGGGCTACACCTTC.

The chain joins TRBV12-3 or TRBV12-4 to TRBJ2-1; D uncertain. V shed 6 bases and J shed 0 bases, with 18 bases lying between them. The length of the CDR3 is 17 residues. The CDR3 sequence is CASRSTYVANSYNEQFF. The DNA for the CDR3 is TGTGCCAGCAGATCAACTTATGTAGCCAACTCCTACAATGAGCAGTTCTTC.

This clonotype was detected a few times. The chain combines TRBV10-3 with TRBJ2-7; 8 positions match TRBD1. The CDR3 sequence is 14 residues long. Germline CDR1 is ENHRY and CDR2 is SYGVKD. V lost 5 bases and J lost 6; bases outside the gene matches: 9. CDR3 nucleotides: TGTGCCATCAGTCAGGGACAGGTGGGGTTCGAGCAGTACTTC. The encoded protein is CAISQGQVGFEQYF.

There are a few counts of this clonotype. V is TRBV10-3 and J is TRBJ1-1, with no clear D. V dropped 0 bases and J dropped 0 bases, with 11 bases sitting between them. Germline values: CDR1 ENHRY, CDR2 SYGVKD. The CDR3 covers 16 residues. Here the CDR3 reads CAISESTPGMNTEAFF. Written as DNA, the CDR3 is TGTGCCATCAGTGAGTCAACCCCGGGTATGAACACTGAAGCTTTCTTT.

This clonotype was detected only a few times. The chain carries TRBV3-1 and TRBJ2-4; D remains unclear. V lost 4 bases, J lost 0 bases, and 7 bases lay in between. There are 14 residues in the CDR3. In germline, CDR1 is LGHDT, CDR2 YNNKEL (reference sequence). The CDR3 nucleotides read TGTGCCAGCAGCCCGGACGGAGCCAAAAACATTCAGTACTTC. It yields the protein CASSPDGAKNIQYF.

V is TRBV29-1 and J is TRBJ2-3, with D perhaps assigned TRBD1 or TRBD2 (5 bases each). Trimming left V 4 bases short and J 0 bases short, with 17 bases between. The CDR3 has 16 residues. Germline CDR1 and CDR2: SQVTM and ANQGSEA. The CDR3: CSVATRGHRSTDTQYF. The DNA of the CDR3 is TGCAGCGTTGCCACCCGGGGCCATCGTAGCACAGATACGCAGTATTTT.

The V call is TRBV18, the J call TRBJ2-7; 8 positions match TRBD2. This CDR3 has 13 residues. The germline V gene has CDR1 KGHSH and CDR2 LQKENI. V gave up 6 bases and J gave up 3 bases; unmatched junction bases: 4. CDR3 DNA: TGTGCCAGCTCCCGGGGGGGGAACTACGAGCAGTACTTC. It specifies CASSRGGNYEQYF.

This clonotype was seen a handful of times. The chain recombines TRBV19 with TRBJ1-5; D uncertain. V lost 3 bases to trimming and J lost 5 bases, with 8 bases between them. Germline assignment: CDR1 LNHDA and CDR2 SQIVND (reference sequence). The CDR3 length is 13 residues. CDR3 DNA: TGTGCCAGTAGTATGGCGAATGATCAGCCCCAGCATTTT. Amino acid sequence: CASSMANDQPQHF.

This clonotype has a handful of counts. V gene TRBV18 combines with J gene TRBJ1-5; perhaps TRBD1 as D (6 bases). The germline V and J ends were trimmed by 4 bases and 6 bases, with 13 bases remaining between them. Per germline, CDR1 KGHSH and CDR2 LQKENI. The CDR3 sequence is 14 residues long. CDR3 nucleotide sequence: TGTGCCAGCTCACTTCACAGGGAGGGTCAGCCCCAGCATTTT. It yields the protein CASSLHREGQPQHF.

The chain has TRBV29-1 and TRBJ2-7; 8 bases line up with TRBD1. CDR1 and CDR2 from the germline V gene are SQVTM and ANQGSEA. J lost 6 bases, V lost 7 bases, and 14 bases had no gene match. The CDR3 contains 14 residues. The CDR3 spells CSAVRIGQGGEQYF. DNA of the CDR3: TGCAGCGCTGTACGGATAGGACAGGGCGGCGAGCAGTACTTC.

The J gene is TRBJ2-3, the V gene TRBV7-8, with D possibly matching TRBD2 (6 bases). The CDR3 consists of 17 residues. The germline V gene encodes CDR1 SGHVS and CDR2 FQNEAQ. The V gene lost 5 bases and the J gene lost 5 bases, with 23 bases spanning the gap. CDR3: CASSDGLKRTGRDTQYF. In DNA form, the CDR3 reads TGTGCCAGCAGCGACGGACTAAAAAGGACTGGCAGAGATACGCAGTATTTT. The full variable domain, in which reference TRBV7-8 and TRBJ2-3 provide the parts outside the CDR3, is GAGVSQSPRYKVAKRGQDVALRCDPISGHVSLFWYQQALGQGPEFLTYFQNEAQLDKSGLPSDRFFAERPEGSVSTLKIQRTQQEDSAVYLCASSDGLKRTGRDTQYFGPGTRLTVL.

There are a few counts of this clonotype. The CDR3, as DNA: TGCGCCAGCAGCTCGGGACTAGCGGAAGAGACCCAGTACTTC. Its translation: CASSSGLAEETQYF. The gene calls are TRBV5-1 and TRBJ2-5; 11 bases agree with TRBD2. Germline values: CDR1 SGHRS, CDR2 YFSETQ. The V and J ends lost 3 bases and 3 bases, in that order; junction bases with no gene match: 1. CDR3 size: 14 residues.

In DNA, the CDR3 is TGTGCCAGCAGTCATCCCAACCAGGGGAAAGCTTTCTTT. Translating gives CASSHPNQGKAFF. The gene calls are TRBV28 and TRBJ1-1; D is possibly TRBD1 (6 bases). The CDR3 spans 13 residues. Germline V gene lookup returns CDR1 MDHEN and CDR2 SYDVKM. V was trimmed by 5 bases and J by 9 bases, leaving 16 bases between them.

This clonotype was observed a handful of times. The rearrangement joins TRBV7-2 to TRBJ2-4; 8 positions match TRBD1. The CDR3 runs 14 residues. The germline V gene has CDR1 SGHTA and CDR2 FQGNSA. V lost 2 bases to trimming and J lost 5 bases; unmatched junction nucleotides: 2. CDR3 sequence reads: CASSLNRGENIQYF. For the CDR3, the DNA is TGTGCCAGCAGCTTAAACAGGGGGGAAAACATTCAGTACTTC.

The chain employs TRBV29-1 and TRBJ1-2; the D is unclear. V lost 3 bases and J lost 7, with 9 bases in between. Looked up from germline, CDR1 is SQVTM and CDR2 is ANQGSEA. This CDR3 is 11 amino acids long. For the CDR3, the DNA is TGCAGCGTTGACGGTACGGGTGGCTACACCTTC. Translating it yields CSVDGTGGYTF.

CDR3 DNA: TGTGCCAGCAGGAGCACTAGTTGCGAGCAGTACTTC. This encodes CASRSTSCEQYF. The rearrangement links TRBV6-5 to TRBJ2-7; a possible D gene is TRBD2 (5 bases). The CDR3 length is 12 residues. The germline V and J ends were trimmed by 6 bases and 6 bases, with 12 bases remaining between them. Germline CDR1 and CDR2: MNHEY and SVGAGI.

This clonotype was observed a handful of times. J is TRBJ1-1 and V is TRBV11-2; 8 bases map to TRBD1. Germline V CDR1 and CDR2: SGHAT, FQNNGV. The CDR3 loop spans 12 amino acids. After removal of 4 bases from V and 11 bases from J, the junction contained 6 bases not matched to a gene. The CDR3 loop is CASSSQGARAFF. CDR3 in DNA: TGTGCCAGCAGCTCTCAGGGGGCAAGGGCTTTCTTT.

V and J are TRBV29-1 and TRBJ1-1; 7 bases line up with TRBD1. The V gene's germline CDR1 is SQVTM and CDR2 ANQGSEA. V trimming: 5 bases; J trimming: 2 bases; junction bases outside the gene matches: 5. The CDR3 spans 13 residues. CDR3 DNA: TGCAGCGTTCGACAGGGACGAAACACTGAAGCTTTCTTT. Translating it yields CSVRQGRNTEAFF. The full variable domain, its missing parts supplied by reference TRBV29-1 and TRBJ1-1, is SAVISQKPSRDICQRGTSLTIQCQVDSQVTMMFWYRQQPGQSLTLIATANQGSEATYESGFVIDKFPISRPNLTFSTLTVSNMSPEDSSIYLCSVRQGRNTEAFFGQGTRLTVV.

This clonotype was counted between two and nine times. The chain has TRBV6-5 and TRBJ2-1; TRBD2 matches at 15 bases. The CDR3 is 15 amino acids. The germline gives CDR1 MNHEY, CDR2 SVGAGI. V lost 7 bases, J lost 9 bases, and 7 bases stayed unmatched. This CDR3 reads CASTRGLAGGSEQFF. The DNA of the CDR3 is TGTGCCAGCACCCGGGGACTAGCGGGAGGAAGTGAGCAGTTCTTC.

The CDR3 coding sequence is TGTGCCTGGAGGTTAGGACAGACCTCCTACAATGAGCAGTTCTTC. Its translation is CAWRLGQTSYNEQFF. J is TRBJ2-1 and V is TRBV30; perhaps TRBD1 as D (6 bases). This CDR3 contains 15 residues. Germline values: CDR1 GTSNPN, CDR2 SVGIG (reference sequence). Trimming pared 3 bases from V and 0 bases from J, leaving 12 bases between. Filled out from reference TRBV30 and TRBJ2-1, the complete variable domain reads SQTIHQWPATLVQPVGSPLSLECTVEGTSNPNLYWYRQAAGRGLQLLFYSVGIGQISSEVPQNLSASRPQDRQFILSSKKLLLSDSGFYLCAWRLGQTSYNEQFFGPGTRLTVL.

The rearrangement links TRBV19 to TRBJ2-2; possible D gene TRBD2, 5 bases. Per the germline V gene, CDR1 is LNHDA and CDR2 is SQIVND (reference sequence). Trimming shortened V by 3 bases and J by 0 bases, and 14 bases separated the two germline ends. This CDR3 has 17 residues. CDR3 bases: TGTGCCAGTAGTATGAGGCTAGCAGCCACGAACACCGGGGAGCTGTTTTTT. Translation: CASSMRLAATNTGELFF.

This clonotype was seen many times. CDR3 sequence: CSASRGRHTDTQYF. The CDR3 bases are TGCAGTGCTTCTCGCGGCCGGCACACAGATACGCAGTATTTT. The chain couples TRBV20-1 to TRBJ2-3; D remains ambiguous. V lost 5 bases and J 2 bases, leaving 14 bases between the germline ends. The length of the CDR3 is 14 residues. Germline V gene lookup returns CDR1 DFQATT and CDR2 SNEGSKA (reference sequence).

This clonotype is a singleton in its sample. The rearrangement joins TRBV12-5 to TRBJ1-4; D not certain. CDR1 LGHNT and CDR2 FRNRAP come from the germline V gene. The CDR3 consists of 16 residues. V shed 2 bases and J shed 5 bases, with 15 bases lying between them. The CDR3 DNA reads TGTGCTAGTGGTTTGTTTCTTACGGGCTTAAATGAAAAACTGTTTTTT. Its protein product is CASGLFLTGLNEKLFF.

V and J are TRBV5-1 and TRBJ2-1, with D tentatively TRBD1 (6 bases). The V gene's germline CDR1 is SGHRS and CDR2 YFSETQ. This CDR3 has 12 residues. Trimming removed 4 bases at V and 9 bases at J, with 11 bases between. The chain's CDR3 is CASSPRGSEQFF. CDR3 bases: TGCGCCAGCAGCCCCAGGGGTAGTGAGCAGTTCTTC.

This chain joins TRBV9 and TRBJ2-1; D may be TRBD2 (5 bases). V was pared by 3 bases and J by 2 bases, with 15 bases between. The CDR3 has 16 residues. Per the germline V gene, CDR1 is SGDLS and CDR2 is YYNGEE. The CDR3 DNA reads as TGTGCCAGCAGCGCCGGAAGGAGGCCTGCCTACAATGAGCAGTTCTTC. The encoded protein is CASSAGRRPAYNEQFF.